Listed below are T cell receptor beta chains from one sample, sequenced in a study of OX40 agonist ivuxolimab in advanced cancers. Here immunoSEQ multiplex PCR was the method, and the copy in TCRdb shows in-frame clones only, minus some. This sample yields tens of thousands of clones, of which about 92% are seen a single time; approximately 1.8% belongs to the top ten. Source: CD4+ or CD8+ T cells sorted from blood, taken in a trial of the OX40 agonist ivuxolimab. The receptors shown here come from an adult with an advanced solid tumor such as melanoma, head and neck, liver or kidney cancer. CDR3s leave out the opening cysteine and the closing phenylalanine or tryptophan. Rows may omit the clone size; those that give it use once, few, many or a size class.

J | V | size | CDR3
TRBJ1-2 | TRBV6-5 | NA | ASSLAGGYT
TRBJ1-2 | TRBV15 | NA | ATSRDTGDFYGYT
TRBJ1-2 | TRBV6-6 | NA | ASSSRDRGNYGYT
TRBJ2-6 | TRBV7-9 | NA | ASSLGLSGANVLT
TRBJ1-5 | TRBV2 | NA | ASSGDRGIFQPQH
TRBJ2-7 | TRBV11-3 | NA | ASSFGSDGSYEQY
TRBJ2-7 | TRBV5-4 | NA | ASSSGLAGLYEQY
TRBJ2-7 | TRBV10-3 | NA | AIRGRREGKYEQY
TRBJ2-1 | TRBV11-3 | once | ASSSVSGGAFSEQF
TRBJ2-1 | TRBV6-4 | NA | ASSRTTLDRPNEQF
TRBJ2-3 | TRBV6-6 | NA | ASSYAGVRSTDTQY
TRBJ2-2 | TRBV5-1 | NA | ASSSGWDANTGELF
TRBJ2-1 | TRBV7-2 | NA | ASSKPGLQNEQF
TRBJ2-2 | TRBV5-3 | NA | ARSSGVSNTGELF
TRBJ1-2 | TRBV19 | NA | ASMGALGQRDYGYT
TRBJ1-4 | TRBV5-6 | NA | ASSLLQGGEKLF
TRBJ2-3 | TRBV18 | NA | ASSPKLTDTQY
TRBJ2-3 | TRBV23-1 | NA | ASSHGGDRVTDTQY
TRBJ2-1 | TRBV28 | NA | ASSGEPLTNEF
TRBJ1-1 | TRBV7-2 | NA | ASSLVRLRGAEAF
TRBJ1-2 | TRBV7-2 | NA | ASSSDRAYGYT
TRBJ2-5 | TRBV10-3 | NA | AISGAGGQETQY
TRBJ1-1 | TRBV6-1 | NA | ASRATGDTEAF
TRBJ2-2 | TRBV2 | NA | ASNGLAANTGELF
TRBJ2-5 | TRBV5-4 | NA | ASSLRSGGQETQY
TRBJ2-7 | TRBV4-3 | NA | ASSQEYRAGGHNSYEQY
TRBJ1-5 | TRBV6-1 | NA | ASSTSRGNQPQH
TRBJ1-1 | TRBV19 | NA | ASSMSVGEAF
TRBJ1-2 | TRBV7-2 | NA | ASSFGQADYGYT
TRBJ1-1 | TRBV4-2 | NA | ASSQDKPGGWTEAF
TRBJ2-3 | TRBV5-1 | NA | ASSLAGATTDTQY
TRBJ2-7 | TRBV7-9 | NA | ASSQSPGGRVSYEQY
TRBJ2-5 | TRBV5-1 | NA | ASSPGAGGPGETQY
TRBJ2-3 | TRBV9 | NA | ASSVDLQGALDTQY
TRBJ2-5 | TRBV18 | NA | ASSPRAGVRETQY
TRBJ2-7 | TRBV21-1 | NA | ASSWRDSLSPYEQY
TRBJ2-1 | TRBV9 | NA | ASSVGRARSSYNEQF
TRBJ1-5 | TRBV19 | NA | ASSIVAEGWAQH
TRBJ2-5 | TRBV2 | NA | ASNRLGGQETQY
TRBJ2-1 | TRBV5-4 | NA | ASSARGGSSYNEQF
TRBJ2-3 | TRBV5-1 | once | ASVPTGRGTDTQY